One and the same sample provided the 25 T cell receptor beta chains below, sequenced in a study of T cells in Graves' hyperthyroidism and ophthalmopathy. The TCR beta CDR3 regions underwent amplification using RNA transcripts as the source. The TCR CDR3 was amplified in a first-round RT-PCR using the HTBI primer set. MiXCR was run by TCRdb on the multiplex PCR reads, yielding one entry per CDR3 protein. This sample yields about 350,000 distinct CDR3 sequences, of which roughly 18% are seen a single time; 15% belongs to the top ten. The sequencing input was blood. The receptors here all came from a woman aged 40 to 55 with Graves' ophthalmopathy.

This clonotype came up many times. The rearrangement joins TRBV9 to TRBJ1-5, with a tentative D call TRBD1 (5 bases). This CDR3 spans 14 amino acids. Looked up from germline, CDR1 is SGDLS and CDR2 is YYNGEE. The V gene lost 0 bases and the J gene lost 7 bases, with 11 bases spanning the gap. In DNA form, the CDR3 reads TGTGCCAGCAGCGTAGGTGGAGGGGAGCAGCCCCAGCATTTT. Translated, it gives CASSVGGGEQPQHF.

J is TRBJ2-5 and V is TRBV6-5, with D possibly called TRBD1 or TRBD2 (5 bases each). CDR1 is MNHEY and CDR2 is SVGAGI in the germline V gene. Trimming left V 0 bases short and J 1 base short, with 15 bases between. CDR3 length equals 17 residues. The CDR3 sequence is CASSYSAWSGSQETQYF. CDR3 coding DNA: TGTGCCAGCAGTTACTCGGCGTGGTCAGGGAGCCAAGAGACCCAGTACTTC.

This clonotype occurred many times. The chain couples TRBV3-1 to TRBJ2-5; 7 nucleotides align to TRBD1. Germline CDR1 is LGHDT and CDR2 is YNNKEL (reference sequence). J lost 1 base, V lost 4 bases, and 6 bases had no gene match. CDR3 length: 15 amino acids. For the CDR3, the DNA is TGTGCCAGCAGCCTTCGGACAGGATTCCAAGAGACCCAGTACTTC. Encoded protein: CASSLRTGFQETQYF.

This clonotype has ten or more counts. V usage is TRBV5-6 and J usage is TRBJ2-7; TRBD1 might be the D (6 bases). CDR1 is SGHDT, CDR2 YYEEEE, per germline. V lost 6 bases and J lost 7, with 14 bases in between. This CDR3 is built from 12 residues. CDR3 residues: CASTPQGREQYF. The CDR3 DNA sequence: TGTGCCAGCACCCCCCAGGGGCGGGAGCAGTACTTC.

This clonotype was observed at least ten times. CDR3 DNA: TGTGCCAGCAGTTTATGGGGCGGATCAAAGACCTACGAGCAGTACTTC. It specifies CASSLWGGSKTYEQYF. The V gene is TRBV28, the J gene TRBJ2-7; unclear D gene. V was trimmed by 0 bases and J by 2 bases, leaving 14 bases between them. The CDR3 loop spans 16 amino acids. CDR1 is MDHEN and CDR2 is SYDVKM in the germline V gene.

This clonotype was seen at least ten times. The chain joins TRBV6-2 or TRBV6-3 to TRBJ1-2; D not certain. V lost 0 bases and J 4 bases, leaving 6 bases between the germline ends. Germline CDR1 and CDR2: MNHEY and SVGEGT. The CDR3 has 13 amino acids. The CDR3 coding sequence is TGTGCCAGCAGTTACTCGAACTCCTATGGCTACACCTTC. It translates to CASSYSNSYGYTF.

The gene calls are TRBV6-1 and TRBJ2-5; either TRBD1 or TRBD2 may fit D (5 bases each). CDR1 is MNHNS, CDR2 SASEGT, per germline. The CDR3 extends over 15 amino acids. V was clipped by 4 bases and J by 10 bases, with 22 bases between them. The CDR3 is CASSGPGAAIRDQYF. DNA for the CDR3: TGTGCCAGCAGTGGCCCCGGGGCGGCCATAAGGGACCAGTACTTC.

The rearrangement joins TRBV11-2 to TRBJ2-6; D is tentatively TRBD1 or TRBD2 (5 bases each). Germline CDR1 reads SGHAT; CDR2 reads FQNNGV. Deletions cut 5 bases from V and 4 bases from J, with 15 bases between. The length of the CDR3 is 16 residues. CDR3 DNA sequence: TGTGCCAGCAGCCCCCCCGGATGGGGGGGGGCCAACGTCCTGACTTTC. Protein product: CASSPPGWGGANVLTF. The full variable domain, in which reference TRBV11-2 and TRBJ2-6 provide the parts outside the CDR3, is EAGVAQSPRYKIIEKRQSVAFWCNPISGHATLYWYQQILGQGPKLLIQFQNNGVVDDSQLPKDRFSAERLKGVDSTLKIQPAKLEDSAVYLCASSPPGWGGANVLTFGAGSRLTVL.

This clonotype came up many times. This chain joins TRBV19 and TRBJ1-3; 10 nucleotides align to TRBD1. Germline CDR1 LNHDA, CDR2 SQIVND (reference sequence). The V gene end was trimmed by 4 bases and the J gene end by 2 bases; junction bases not matched to a gene: 2. The CDR3 totals 15 residues. CDR3 in amino acids: CASSTGQGAGNTIYF. DNA of the CDR3: TGTGCCAGTAGTACTGGACAGGGGGCTGGAAACACCATATATTTT.

This clonotype was seen repeatedly, ten times or more. V is TRBV5-1 and J is TRBJ2-7; D remains ambiguous. The V end was cut by 2 bases, the J end by 2 bases, with 8 bases between. Germline CDR1 SGHRS, CDR2 YFSETQ. The CDR3 covers 13 residues. Written as DNA, the CDR3 is TGCGCCAGCAGCTTTTCGGCGCCCTACGAGCAGTACTTC. Translated, it gives CASSFSAPYEQYF.

The table lists this clonotype with a count of one. The chain combines TRBV20-1 with TRBJ2-5; D perhaps matches TRBD2 (5 bases). This CDR3 contains 14 residues. Germline V CDR1 and CDR2: DFQATT, SNEGSKA (reference sequence). Trimming shortened V by 0 bases and J by 9 bases, and 17 bases separated the two germline ends. CDR3 sequence: CSARDVLRVGAQYF. The CDR3 nucleotides are TGCAGTGCTAGAGATGTTTTGAGGGTAGGAGCCCAGTACTTC.

In this sample, this clonotype turned up many times. The rearrangement uses TRBV30 and TRBJ2-5; D gene ambiguous. CDR1 and CDR2 (germline): GTSNPN, SVGIG (reference sequence). V dropped 1 base and J dropped 5 bases, with 5 bases sitting between them. The CDR3 runs 11 residues. The CDR3 protein is CAWSASETQYF. The CDR3 nucleotides read TGTGCCTGGAGTGCTTCGGAGACCCAGTACTTC.

DNA for the CDR3: TGTGCCACCGACACAGGGGACGAGCAGTACTTC. It specifies CATDTGDEQYF. This chain connects TRBV10-3 to TRBJ2-7; 7 nucleotides line up with TRBD1. The CDR3 is 11 residues long. Germline CDR1 ENHRY, CDR2 SYGVKD. V was clipped by 10 bases and J by 5 bases; unmatched bases: 5.

Notes on this clonotype: A read error may produce the germline difference seen at one junction end. This chain uses TRBV20-1 with TRBJ2-7; TRBD2 matches at 12 bases. Germline loops: CDR1 DFQATT, CDR2 SNEGSKA (reference sequence). This CDR3 region has 12 residues. CDR3 in amino acids: CSVRLAGAEQYF. CDR3 DNA: TGCAGTGTTAGACTAGCGGGAGCCGAGCAGTACTTC.

The gene calls are TRBV6-1 and TRBJ2-5; D not certain. The ends were cut back, 6 bases at V and 7 bases at J, with 12 bases in the middle. The CDR3 loop spans 12 amino acids. CDR1 is MNHNS, CDR2 SASEGT, per germline. The DNA for the CDR3 is TGTGCCAGCAGCCGGGCCGGAAGGACCCAGTACTTC. It translates to CASSRAGRTQYF.

The sample holds many counts of this clonotype. The chain joins TRBV6-5 to TRBJ2-5, with D maybe TRBD2 (7 bases). Per germline, CDR1 MNHEY and CDR2 SVGAGI. V gave up 0 bases and J gave up 4 bases, with 12 bases separating them. The CDR3 is 15 amino acids. The CDR3 coding sequence is TGTGCCAGCAGTTACTCGACGGGGGGCGGAGAGACCCAGTACTTC. Residues: CASSYSTGGGETQYF.

The chain links TRBV7-8 to TRBJ1-2; D is uncertain. The CDR3 covers 15 residues. Germline V lookup: CDR1 SGHVS, CDR2 FQNEAQ. Trimming cost V 3 bases and J 8 bases, with 19 bases left between them. The CDR3 DNA sequence: TGTGCCAGCAGCTTGGAGATCCAGCGGGCCGAAGGCTACACCTTC. Amino acid sequence: CASSLEIQRAEGYTF.

This clonotype was observed a few times. This chain connects TRBV7-6 to TRBJ2-2; the D is unclear. The germline V and J ends were trimmed by 1 base and 5 bases, with 8 bases remaining between them. The CDR3 has 14 amino acids. The germline V gene encodes CDR1 SGHVS and CDR2 FNYEAQ. Written as DNA, the CDR3 is TGTGCCAGCAGCTTAGTCAAGGTGACCGGGGAGCTGTTTTTT. Translation: CASSLVKVTGELFF.

The gene calls are TRBV6-1 and TRBJ2-7; 10 bases match TRBD2. The junction had 3 bases not matched to a gene; V was cut back by 1 base and J by 3 bases. The germline CDR1 and CDR2 sequences are MNHNS and SASEGT. The CDR3 is 15 residues long. The CDR3 DNA sequence: TGTGCCAGCAGTGAAGGGCTAGCGGGAGTCTACGAGCAGTACTTC. Translation gives CASSEGLAGVYEQYF.

In its sample, this clonotype was seen many times. This chain connects TRBV7-9 to TRBJ1-1; possible D gene TRBD1, 5 bases. Germline-derived CDR1 and CDR2 are SEHNR and FQNEAQ (reference sequence). The ends were cut back, 6 bases at V and 7 bases at J, with 18 bases in the middle. The CDR3 is made up of 14 amino acids. The CDR3, as DNA: TGTGCCAGCAGTCCACTGGACAATTCTGGTGAAGCTTTCTTT. It encodes CASSPLDNSGEAFF. Based on the CDR3 plus reference TRBV7-9 and TRBJ1-1, the full variable domain is DTGVSQNPRHKITKRGQNVTFRCDPISEHNRLYWYRQTLGQGPEFLTYFQNEAQLEKSRLLSDRFSAERPKGSFSTLEIQRTEQGDSAMYLCASSPLDNSGEAFFGQGTRLTVV.

This clonotype showed up many times. The rearrangement links TRBV28 to TRBJ2-5; tentative D call: TRBD1 (5 bases). Deletions cut 6 bases from V and 0 bases from J, with 11 bases between. Germline CDR1 is MDHEN and CDR2 is SYDVKM. The CDR3 is made up of 14 amino acids. This CDR3 is CASRTEQYQETQYF. Written as DNA, the CDR3 is TGTGCCAGCAGGACAGAACAGTACCAAGAGACCCAGTACTTC. The whole variable domain, filled in from reference TRBV28 and TRBJ2-5, reads DVKVTQSSRYLVKRTGEKVFLECVQDMDHENMFWYRQDPGLGLRLIYFSYDVKMKEKGDIPEGYSVSREKKERFSLILESASTNQTSMYLCASRTEQYQETQYFGPGTRLLVL.

This clonotype was found many times. This sequence joins TRBV12-3 or TRBV12-4 and TRBJ1-5, with D possibly matching TRBD1 (6 bases). Deletions cut 3 bases from V and 6 bases from J, with 12 bases between. This CDR3 region has 14 residues. In DNA, the CDR3 is TGTGCCAGCAGTTTTAGGGGGGCCGGTCAGCCCCAGCATTTT. The encoded protein is CASSFRGAGQPQHF.

The chain carries TRBV6-1 and TRBJ2-5; D gene uncertain. The CDR3 runs to 14 residues. The V end lost 6 bases, the J end lost 4 bases, and 15 bases lay between the germline ends. Per germline, CDR1 MNHNS and CDR2 SASEGT. CDR3 sequence reads: CASRAGSFVETQYF. DNA for the CDR3: TGTGCCAGCAGGGCCGGGTCCTTCGTAGAGACCCAGTACTTC.

The table lists this clonotype with many counts. V gene TRBV20-1 combines with J gene TRBJ2-7; 8 bases map to TRBD2. This CDR3 region has 16 residues. From germline, CDR1 is DFQATT and CDR2 SNEGSKA (reference sequence). Losses at the gene ends were 0 bases for V and 3 bases for J; bases not matched to a gene: 10. The CDR3 loop is CSAREQGRGGYYEQYF. DNA of the CDR3: TGCAGTGCTAGAGAACAGGGACGGGGGGGGTACTACGAGCAGTACTTC.

At least ten counts were recorded for this clonotype. V usage is TRBV12-3 or TRBV12-4 and J usage is TRBJ1-2; no reliable D call. Trimming removed 5 bases from V and 4 bases from J, with 17 bases in between. The CDR3 is made up of 15 amino acids. CDR3: CASSLLRQTTYGYTF. The DNA for the CDR3 is TGTGCCAGCAGTCTCTTGCGCCAGACGACCTATGGCTACACCTTC.